These T cell receptor beta chains were read from a single sample in a study of T cell clusters in autoimmune cytopenias. No DNA is given; TCRdb re-called the multiplex PCR reads and lists each CDR3 protein once. In all, the sample yields under 13,000 distinct CDR3 sequences. These data also formed part of another study, on T cell repertoires in aging, cancer and after chemotherapy.

Sample: peripheral blood. The receptors were gathered from a human donor in good health. Each CDR3 is given with its conserved first and last residue. Size is stated for part of the rows, as once, few or many counts, or as a class when the clone is expanded.

clone_size | j_call | v_call | cdr3_aa
large | TRBJ2-2 | TRBV6-6 | CASSQRDTGELFF
- | TRBJ2-1 | TRBV6-5 | CASSYRTLAAGLGNEQFF
- | TRBJ2-3 | TRBV6-5 | CASSYYPRQRISTDTQYF
large | TRBJ2-1 | TRBV6-5 | CASSYAGGVYNEQFF
- | TRBJ1-1 | TRBV19 | CASIYTTGEAFF
- | TRBJ2-3 | TRBV7-9 | CASSSPGSATQYF
- | TRBJ2-3 | TRBV15 | CATSRDRVGTDTQYF
- | TRBJ1-2 | TRBV19 | CASSRSYGYTF
- | TRBJ2-1 | TRBV27 | CASSPGPFNEQFF
- | TRBJ2-5 | TRBV5-6 | CASSRTGEETQYF
- | TRBJ2-3 | TRBV13 | CASSFKGGWTDTQYF
- | TRBJ2-7 | TRBV29-1 | CSVEDPGGLYEQYF
- | TRBJ2-5 | TRBV19 | CASSLVSGTQETQYF
- | TRBJ2-1 | TRBV6-5 | CASTIAGSSYNEQFF
- | TRBJ1-2 | TRBV12-3/TRBV12-4 | CASSKMRTGGPHGYTF
- | TRBJ2-7 | TRBV6-5 | CASSLTRDRVVYF
- | TRBJ1-3 | TRBV6-5 | CASSYQPGGNTIYF
- | TRBJ2-5 | TRBV19 | CASSWTAQETQYF
- | TRBJ2-5 | TRBV13 | CASSSGQSVGETQYF
- | TRBJ1-1 | TRBV12-3/TRBV12-4 | CASSLIAEGTEAFF
- | TRBJ2-7 | TRBV6-1 | CASSVQGVHEQYF
- | TRBJ2-3 | TRBV6-1 | CASSRNTHTDTQYF
medium-sized | TRBJ1-1 | TRBV29-1 | CSVRQGDTEAFF